This T cell receptor beta chain was sequenced during a study of chemoradiotherapy in HPV16-positive cancers. Per the germline V gene, CDR1 is LGHNA and CDR2 is YNFKEQ. CDR3 length: 18 amino acids. V gave up 4 bases and J gave up 3 bases; unmatched junction bases: 15. Profiling relied on immunoSEQ multiplex PCR, and the TCRdb table lists in-frame clones only, not all of them. The table shows roughly 70,000 clones, with 88% occurring only once. This TCR was recovered from a human donor with HPV-associated anogenital cancer. The sequencing here drew on blood, taken from a patient who underwent chemoradiotherapy. The V gene is TRBV4-2, the J gene TRBJ1-1; 9 bases agree with TRBD1. The CDR3 here is CASSPPGQGISRHTEAFF. For the CDR3, the DNA is TGTGCCAGCAGCCCCCCGGGACAGGGAATTTCAAGACACACTGAAGCTTTCTTT.